Listed below are T cell receptor beta chains from one sample, sequenced in a study of cytomegalovirus exposure and HLA in healthy donors. Repertoires were generated with immunoSEQ multiplex PCR, while TCRdb's copy carries only in-frame clones and drops some. The data contain about 130,000 clones, 75% to 85% of them singletons. The material sequenced was PBMCs. These receptor sequences come from a male donor in good health and CMV-seronegative. Both conserved end residues are part of each CDR3. The order of the fields is J gene, V gene, CDR3 length, CDR3 protein.

TRBJ2-7 | TRBV18 | 12 | CASSATTYEQYF
TRBJ2-1 | TRBV29-1 | 12 | CSVEDRGGEQFF
TRBJ1-3 | TRBV19 | 14 | CASTLREGGNTIYF
TRBJ2-1 | TRBV5-4 | 15 | CASSLGGSLGNEQFF
TRBJ1-3 | TRBV5-4 | 16 | CASSQGGAGRRNTIYF
TRBJ2-6 | TRBV5-6 | 17 | CASSLGFSAAGANGLTF
TRBJ2-3 | TRBV5-1 | 15 | CASSFQGGIADTQYF
TRBJ1-1 | TRBV9 | 16 | CASSVGGGRANTEAFF
TRBJ1-6 | TRBV9 | 13 | CASSVGSNSPLHF
TRBJ1-5 | TRBV5-5 | 17 | CASSSGQGAPINQPQHF
TRBJ2-4 | TRBV19 | 13 | CASNEAEGNIQYF
TRBJ1-1 | TRBV9 | 16 | CASSETKGQLNTEAFF
TRBJ1-4 | TRBV9 | 15 | CASSVEGTGVEKLFF
TRBJ1-2 | TRBV18 | 16 | CASSPIETVHNYGYTF
TRBJ2-2 | TRBV5-1 | 15 | CASSLFGGDTGELFF
TRBJ2-5 | TRBV29-1 | 14 | CSARRGQGEETQYF
TRBJ2-3 | TRBV11-2 | 15 | CASSLVRRGTDTQYF
TRBJ2-1 | TRBV5-4 | 15 | CASSRDRPSYNEQFF
TRBJ1-1 | TRBV19 | 16 | CASSPRTGGGFTEAFF
TRBJ2-6 | TRBV5-8 | 14 | CASSLVGQPYVLTF
TRBJ2-1 | TRBV27 | 15 | CASSTLPPSVNEQFF
TRBJ1-1 | TRBV5-1 | 12 | CASSLGAAEAFF
TRBJ1-2 | TRBV29-1 | 12 | CSARGSNYGYTF
TRBJ1-1 | TRBV10-1 | 16 | CASSEGGRLMNTEAFF
TRBJ2-1 | TRBV30 | 14 | CAWSVGGIKNEQFF